A single sample is the source of the 6 T cell receptor beta chains below, sequenced in a study of blood T cell repertoires in COVID-19. TCRdb's table, derived via immunoSEQ multiplex PCR, lists solely in-frame clones and lacks some. Of 400,000 to 450,000 clones listed, approximately 90% are singletons. Sequenced material: peripheral blood. Receptors were obtained from a man in his late teens or twenties with COVID-19, enrolled during active disease.

The CDR3 reads CASSEIRDNEKLFF. The CDR3 DNA follows: TGTGCCAGCAGTGAGATTCGGGATAATGAAAAACTGTTTTTT. The chain employs TRBV25-1 and TRBJ1-4; D call uncertain. Trimming removed 3 bases at V and 4 bases at J, with 9 bases between. The CDR3 runs 14 residues. Germline V gene data show CDR1 as MGHDK and CDR2 as SYGVNS.

This rearrangement joins TRBV7-6 to TRBJ2-1, with a weak D call TRBD2 (5 bases). The CDR3 totals 15 residues. Trimming cost V 1 base and J 7 bases, with 14 bases left between them. Germline V gene data show CDR1 as SGHVS and CDR2 as FNYEAQ. This CDR3 is CASSLVGIRTNEQFF. The CDR3 nucleotides read TGTGCCAGCAGCTTAGTCGGGATCCGGACTAATGAGCAGTTCTTC. The full variable domain, completed using reference TRBV7-6 and TRBJ2-1, is GAGVSQSPRYKVTKRGQDVALRCDPISGHVSLYWYRQALGQGPEFLTYFNYEAQQDKSGLPNDRFSAERPEGSISTLTIQRTEQRDSAMYRCASSLVGIRTNEQFFGPGTRLTVL.

This chain uses TRBV13 with TRBJ2-3; tentative D call: TRBD2 (6 bases). Between the trimmed V and J ends, which lost 1 base and 2 bases, there was a span of 7 bases. Germline CDR1 is PRHDT and CDR2 is FYEKMQ (reference sequence). The CDR3 length is 14 residues. In DNA, the CDR3 is TGTGCCAGCAGCTTAGCGGGAGCCACAGATACGCAGTATTTT. It translates to CASSLAGATDTQYF.

The chain combines TRBV5-5 with TRBJ1-3; TRBD1 is a possible D gene (6 bases). V was cut by 4 bases and J by 2 bases, with 10 bases left in between. CDR3 size: 14 residues. Germline values: CDR1 SGHKS, CDR2 YYEKEE (reference sequence). The CDR3 loop reads CASSTGRAGNTIYF. The CDR3 region has the DNA TGTGCCAGCAGCACAGGGAGAGCTGGAAACACCATATATTTT.

V gene TRBV3-1 (or the pseudogene TRBV3-2) combines with J gene TRBJ2-5, with D possibly matching TRBD2 (5 bases). There are 15 residues in the CDR3. With 4 bases removed from V and 1 base from J, the gap between germline ends came to 13 bases. The germline CDR1 and CDR2 sequences are LGHDT and YNNKEL (reference sequence). This CDR3 reads CASSLLGGLQETQYF. The CDR3 bases are TGTGCCAGCAGCCTCCTAGGAGGACTCCAAGAGACCCAGTACTTC.

Only a few counts were recorded for this clone. As DNA, the CDR3 is TGTGCCAGCAGCTTACAGACGGGTCCCACTGAAGCTTTCTTT. Protein: CASSLQTGPTEAFF. The chain employs TRBV7-2 and TRBJ1-1; no clear D. Germline CDR1 SGHTA, CDR2 FQGNSA. The V end lost 2 bases, the J end lost 4 bases, and 11 bases lay between the germline ends. This CDR3 contains 14 residues.